This TCR beta chain was profiled in a study of metastatic and nonmetastatic thyroid tumors (TCRdb year 2020). Looking at the study overall: Repertoires were compared across peripheral blood and tumor or nodule tissue samples from malignant and benign thyroid patients. Overall study results and their limits: In both blood and tumor samples, malignant tumors were reported to have significantly higher TCR beta diversity than benign nodules.

The CDR3 goes from the cysteine to the phenylalanine over 13 residues. This entry keeps only the CDR3 DNA: 39 bases, framed from base 1. The junction carries 11 bases between V and J, which are trimmed by 1 base and 7 bases respectively. The germline V gene (reference sequence) sets CDR1 to DFQATT and CDR2 to SNEGSKA. As concerns this clone: No antigen is known for it. Base qualities are not recorded, but no much larger clone differs from it by a single base.

The library was generated by PCR. The reads were generated on an Illumina HiSeq 4000. High-throughput sequencing was used to profile the TCR beta-chain CDR3 region of each patient. In the source study's methods: Drawing on CDR3 differences between clinicopathological groups, the researchers built a classifier meant to tell apart patients with distant-metastatic papillary thyroid cancer. To measure repertoire diversity the researchers used the Shannon index, while the Morisita-Horn index served to gauge how similar the tumor and blood repertoires were. TCRdb reworked the public reads: Q25 trimming with fastp, MiXCR clone assembly, productive beta chains retained. It is TCRdb's table, rather than the study itself, that gives the V and J calls and clone size. The sample data list some 6,900 clones, and around 30% of these were observed just once. The top ten clones comprise 35% to 50% of the sample.

No patient had received any treatment before thyroid surgery. The study retrospectively analysed patient clinical samples collected from about 2012 to 2018 using T-cell receptor beta sequencing. The receptor chain draws on TRBV20-1 and TRBJ2-1; possibly the D gene is TRBD1, per 5 matching bases. The receptor comes from a female donor with papillary thyroid cancer or a benign thyroid nodule (not recorded which). Some clones in this sample may be carry-over from other donors' samples. Sequencing was done on a sample of tumor tissue. The DNA sequence is TGCAGTGCTAGAGGGCAGGGTACGAATGAGCAGTTCTTC. This sequence encodes CSARGQGTNEQFF.